The clone carrying this T cell receptor beta chain was observed a few times. Germline CDR1 DFQATT, CDR2 SNEGSKA (reference sequence). The CDR3 is made up of 15 amino acids. The V end lost 1 base, the J end lost 4 bases, and 14 bases lay between the germline ends. This sample stems from a study of T-cell reconstitution after alpha-beta-depleted transplantation in children. Library preparation (for TCRbeta) was performed with unique molecular identifiers. TCRdb re-called the PCR reads through MiXCR, storing one row per CDR3 protein. The sample shows 450,000 to 600,000 distinct CDR3 sequences, 15% to 20% of them seen only once.

The source of this sequence is a human donor who donated a stem cell graft to a child with acute lymphoblastic leukemia. The sample in question was PBMCs from the stem cell graft donor, obtained from the stem cell graft. This chain connects TRBV20-1 to TRBJ2-1; either TRBD1 or TRBD2 may fit D (6 bases each). CDR3 bases: TGCAGTGCTAGAGCGGGGGCTGCGGCGTACAATGAGCAGTTCTTC. This translates into CSARAGAAAYNEQFF.